A selection of T cell receptor beta chains follows, all from one sample in a study of Ad26.COV2.S vaccination and SARS-CoV-2 variants. Only in-frame clones appear in the TCRdb table, and some are missing; sequencing was by immunoSEQ multiplex PCR. The sample gives around 450,000 clones, 89% of which show up once; more than 1.5% is in the top ten. The sample was peripheral blood, taken in a trial of Ad26.COV2.S vaccine versus placebo. The receptors shown here come from a person aged 18-65 years who received the Ad26.COV2.S COVID-19 vaccine or a placebo. CDR3s include the opening cysteine and the closing phenylalanine or tryptophan. A D gene is named only where the DNA matches it firmly. For some rows the clone size is stated as once, few or many, or as a class when expanded; others skip it.

clone size	D gene	V gene	J gene	CDR3 DNA	CDR3 protein
.	.	TRBV6-5	TRBJ1-2	TGTGCCAGCGTTAAGGACCCAAACTATGGCTACACCTTC	CASVKDPNYGYTF
.	.	TRBV18	TRBJ2-3	TGTGCCAGCTCACTGGTACGACAGGCGGGTACCTCCCATACGCAGTATTTT	CASSLVRQAGTSHTQYF
.	.	TRBV10-3	TRBJ2-5	TGTGCCACGAGCTTGCGGGCCCAAGAGACCCAGTACTTC	CATSLRAQETQYF
.	TRBD2	TRBV7-2	TRBJ2-3	TGTGCCAGCAGCTTCTCTAGCGGGGGGGCCTTAGATACGCAGTATTTT	CASSFSSGGALDTQYF
.	TRBD1	TRBV7-9	TRBJ2-7	TGTGCCAGCAGCTCCTGGGACAGGTCGGGCTACGAGCAGTACTTC	CASSSWDRSGYEQYF
.	.	TRBV29-1	TRBJ2-7	TGCAGCGCCGCAGGGTTGAGGGGCGAGCAGTACTTC	CSAAGLRGEQYF
.	.	TRBV10-2	TRBJ2-2	TGCGCCAGCGGAGGGGGCCCCACCGGGGAGCTGTTTTTT	CASGGGPTGELFF
.	.	TRBV9	TRBJ2-5	TGTGCCAGCAGCGCCAGAGAACAGGGAACGCAAGAGACCCAGTACTTC	CASSAREQGTQETQYF
.	TRBD2	TRBV4-2	TRBJ2-3	TGTGCCAGCAGCCAGGGCCTAGCGGAGAACACAGATACGCAGTATTTT	CASSQGLAENTDTQYF
.	TRBD2	TRBV19	TRBJ2-1	TGTGCCAGTAGGGCGCACGAGGGACTAGCAGAAAACAATGAGCAGTTCTTC	CASRAHEGLAENNEQFF
.	TRBD1	TRBV19	TRBJ2-7	TGTGCCAGTAGTTCGAGGACAGGGGGCTCCTTGAAACCCTACGAGCAGTACTTC	CASSSRTGGSLKPYEQYF
.	.	TRBV10-2	TRBJ1-1	TGCGCCAGCAGTGCCAGTCACACTGAAGCTTTCTTT	CASSASHTEAFF
.	TRBD1	TRBV7-8	TRBJ1-1	TGTGCCAGCAGCCAAGAGGACAGGGGATTTACTGAAGCTTTCTTT	CASSQEDRGFTEAFF
.	TRBD1	TRBV4-1	TRBJ1-2	TGCGCCAGCAGCCAAGGAGTCGAGACAGGGGGCTTCGGCTACACCTTC	CASSQGVETGGFGYTF
.	.	TRBV6-5	TRBJ2-6	TGTGCCAGCAGTTATCGCCAGGGAGTTGGGGCCAACGTCCTGACTTTC	CASSYRQGVGANVLTF
.	.	TRBV6-2/TRBV6-3	TRBJ1-2	TGTGCCAGCAGTTACAATTCTCGGATCGGGGGCGTAAAGGGGTATGGCTACACCTTC	CASSYNSRIGGVKGYGYTF
.	TRBD1	TRBV9	TRBJ1-2	TGTGCCAGCAGCGTCAGTCAGATGGCAGGGGGCGGCTACACCTTC	CASSVSQMAGGGYTF
few	.	TRBV4-1	TRBJ2-7	TGCGCCAGCAGCTCGAGCTCCTACGAGCAGTACTTC	CASSSSSYEQYF
.	TRBD2	TRBV24-1	TRBJ2-1	TGTGCCACCAGTGACCCGACTAGCGGGTCCTACAATGAGCAGTTCTTC	CATSDPTSGSYNEQFF
.	.	TRBV19	TRBJ2-7	TGTGCCAGTAGTCGTCAGGGTCAGAGTTACGAGCAGTACTTC	CASSRQGQSYEQYF
.	.	TRBV4-2	TRBJ1-2	TGTGCCAGCAGCCAAGGGACAAACTATGGCTACACCTTC	CASSQGTNYGYTF
.	TRBD2	TRBV18	TRBJ2-5	TGTGCCAGCTCAGCTACTAGCGGGGAGGAGACCCAGTACTTC	CASSATSGEETQYF
few	.	TRBV11-2	TRBJ1-2	TGTGCCAGCAGCTTAGACAGGGGACATGGCTACACCTTC	CASSLDRGHGYTF
.	.	TRBV3-1/TRBV3-2	TRBJ1-2	TGTGCCAGCAGCCAAGCGGGGGCGCATAGTATTGGTGGCTACACCTTC	CASSQAGAHSIGGYTF
few	TRBD1	TRBV7-8	TRBJ1-6	TGTGCCAGCAGCCCTGACAGGGTCGGGAATTCACCCCTCCACTTT	CASSPDRVGNSPLHF
.	TRBD1	TRBV10-1	TRBJ1-5	TGCGCCAGCAGTGAGACGACAGGGAAGGGGAGCAATCAGCCCCAGCATTTT	CASSETTGKGSNQPQHF
.	.	TRBV2	TRBJ2-7	TGTGCCAGCAGTGAGGGGGACCGAACCTACGAGCAGTACTTC	CASSEGDRTYEQYF
.	TRBD2	TRBV4-3	TRBJ2-1	TGCGCCAGCAGCCAAGATCGGGGGGAGCAGCACAATGAGCAGTTCTTC	CASSQDRGEQHNEQFF
.	.	TRBV11-2	TRBJ2-1	TGTGCCAGCAGAACGGCAGGGTTGTCCTACAATGAGCAGTTCTTC	CASRTAGLSYNEQFF
.	.	TRBV14	TRBJ2-3	TGTGCCAGCAGCCCCCAGGGAAATACGCAGTATTTT	CASSPQGNTQYF
.	TRBD1	TRBV27	TRBJ2-7	TGTGCCAGCACCCACAGGGGCGGGTCCTACGAGCAGTACTTC	CASTHRGGSYEQYF
.	.	TRBV7-9	TRBJ1-4	TGTGCCAGCAAAACTGCAACTAATGAAAAACTGTTTTTT	CASKTATNEKLFF
.	TRBD1	TRBV30	TRBJ2-7	TGTGCCTGGAAATTGAAAGGGGGCGACGAGCAGTACTTC	CAWKLKGGDEQYF
once	.	TRBV4-1	TRBJ1-5	TGCGCCAGCAGCAGACGACAGGGCAATCAGCCCCAGCATTTT	CASSRRQGNQPQHF
once	.	TRBV5-1	TRBJ2-7	TGCGCCAGCAGCCCAGGAGGGGTTAACTACGAGCAGTACTTC	CASSPGGVNYEQYF
.	.	TRBV5-5	TRBJ2-2	TGTGCCAGCAGCTTTGCTGGGTCCCCCGGGGAGCTGTTTTTT	CASSFAGSPGELFF
.	.	TRBV5-1	TRBJ1-5	TGCGCCAGCAGCTTACGGGGGGATAGCAATCAGCCCCAGCATTTT	CASSLRGDSNQPQHF
.	.	TRBV30	TRBJ1-5	TGTGCCTGGAGTGGGGATTCTGGGGGCAATCAGCCCCAGCATTTT	CAWSGDSGGNQPQHF
.	.	TRBV5-4	TRBJ2-3	TGTGCCAGCAGCCTTTACAAGCTGGCAGGGGTTGGAGATACGCAGTATTTT	CASSLYKLAGVGDTQYF
.	.	TRBV5-1	TRBJ2-3	TGCGCCAGCAGCTTGGGAACTGGCACAGATACGCAGTATTTT	CASSLGTGTDTQYF
.	.	TRBV7-2	TRBJ2-7	TGTGCCAGCAGCGGGATAGGTGGCTGGGGGTACACCTACGAGCAGTACTTC	CASSGIGGWGYTYEQYF
.	.	TRBV7-2	TRBJ2-2	TGTGCCAGCACGCGTAGCTGGCCCGGGGAGCTGTTTTTT	CASTRSWPGELFF
.	.	TRBV11-2	TRBJ2-7	TGTGCCAGCAGCTTAGGGCCAGGTACCTACGAGCAGTACTTC	CASSLGPGTYEQYF
.	TRBD1	TRBV28	TRBJ2-3	TGTGCCAGCAGCACGGACAGGGAATACACAGATACGCAGTATTTT	CASSTDREYTDTQYF
.	.	TRBV5-4	TRBJ2-1	TGTGCCAGTAGGAATAGCGGAACCGACAATGAGCAGTTCTTC	CASRNSGTDNEQFF
.	TRBD1	TRBV18	TRBJ2-7	TGTGCCAGCTCCCCCCAGGGGGCCGAGCAGTACTTC	CASSPQGAEQYF
.	.	TRBV9	TRBJ2-5	TGTGCCAGCAGCCAAGACAGCGTCGAGACCCAGTACTTC	CASSQDSVETQYF